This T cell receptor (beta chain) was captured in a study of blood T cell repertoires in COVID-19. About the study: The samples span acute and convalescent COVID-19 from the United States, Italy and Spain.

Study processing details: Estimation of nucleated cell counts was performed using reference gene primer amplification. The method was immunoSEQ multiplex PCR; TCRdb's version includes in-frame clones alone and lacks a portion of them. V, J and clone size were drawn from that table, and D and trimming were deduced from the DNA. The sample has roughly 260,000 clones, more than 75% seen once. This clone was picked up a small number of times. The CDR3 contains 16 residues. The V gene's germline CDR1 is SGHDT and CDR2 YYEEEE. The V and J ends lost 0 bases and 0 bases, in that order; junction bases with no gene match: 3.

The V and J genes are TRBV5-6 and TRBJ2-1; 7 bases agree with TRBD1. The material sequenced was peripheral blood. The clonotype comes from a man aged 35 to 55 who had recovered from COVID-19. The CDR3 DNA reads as TGTGCCAGCAGCTTGGCCCCAGGGGGCTCCTACAATGAGCAGTTCTTC. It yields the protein CASSLAPGGSYNEQFF.